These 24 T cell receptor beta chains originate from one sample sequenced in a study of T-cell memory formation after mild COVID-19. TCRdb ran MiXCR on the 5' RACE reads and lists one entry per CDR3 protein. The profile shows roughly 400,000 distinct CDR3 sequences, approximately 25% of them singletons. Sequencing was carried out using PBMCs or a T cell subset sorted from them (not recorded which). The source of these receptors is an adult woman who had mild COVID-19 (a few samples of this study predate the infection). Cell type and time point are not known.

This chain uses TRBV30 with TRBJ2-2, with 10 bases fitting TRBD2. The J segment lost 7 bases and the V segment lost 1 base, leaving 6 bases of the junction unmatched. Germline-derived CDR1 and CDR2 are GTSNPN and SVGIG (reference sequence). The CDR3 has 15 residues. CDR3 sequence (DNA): TGTGCCTGGAGTGGGCTAGCGGGAGTGGTCGGGGAGCTGTTTTTT. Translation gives CAWSGLAGVVGELFF.

The CDR3 DNA sequence: TGTGCCAGCAGAACCGGGACAGGGGACTACGAGCAGTACTTC. Its protein is CASRTGTGDYEQYF. This chain connects TRBV6-5 to TRBJ2-7; 10 positions match TRBD1. CDR1 and CDR2 (germline): MNHEY, SVGAGI. The CDR3 is 14 amino acids. V was pared by 6 bases and J by 3 bases, with 5 bases of the junction left unmatched.

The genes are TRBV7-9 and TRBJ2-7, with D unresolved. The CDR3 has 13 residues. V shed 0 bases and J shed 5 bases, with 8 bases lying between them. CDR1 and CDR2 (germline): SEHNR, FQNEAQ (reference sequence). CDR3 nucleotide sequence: TGTGCCAGCAGCTTAGCGACATGGGACGAGCAGTACTTC. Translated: CASSLATWDEQYF.

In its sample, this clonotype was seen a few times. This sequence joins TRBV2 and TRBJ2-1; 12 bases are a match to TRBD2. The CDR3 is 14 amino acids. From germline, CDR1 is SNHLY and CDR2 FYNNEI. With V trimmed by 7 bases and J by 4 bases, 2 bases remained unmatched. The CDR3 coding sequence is TGTGCCAGCACTAGCGGGAGGGTTTACAATGAGCAGTTCTTC. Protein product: CASTSGRVYNEQFF.

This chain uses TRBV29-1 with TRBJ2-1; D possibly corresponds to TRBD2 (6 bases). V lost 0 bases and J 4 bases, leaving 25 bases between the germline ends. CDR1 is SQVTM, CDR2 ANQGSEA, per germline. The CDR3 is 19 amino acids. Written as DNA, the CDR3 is TGCAGCGTTGAAGAGGTAATAGCGGATACCTCCATTCTTTACAATGAGCAGTTCTTC. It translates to CSVEEVIADTSILYNEQFF.

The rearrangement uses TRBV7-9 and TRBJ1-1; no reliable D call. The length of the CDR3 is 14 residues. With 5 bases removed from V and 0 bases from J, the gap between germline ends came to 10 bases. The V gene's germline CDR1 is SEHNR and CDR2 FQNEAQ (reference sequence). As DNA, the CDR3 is TGTGCCAGCAGCCATGAATTTATGAACACTGAAGCTTTCTTT. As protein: CASSHEFMNTEAFF.

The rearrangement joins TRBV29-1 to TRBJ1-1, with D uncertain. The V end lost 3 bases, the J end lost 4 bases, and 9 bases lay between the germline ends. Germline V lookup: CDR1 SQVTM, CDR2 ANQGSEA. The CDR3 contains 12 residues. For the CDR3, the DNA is TGCAGCGTTGACTCCAGGCGCACTGAAGCTTTCTTT. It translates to CSVDSRRTEAFF.

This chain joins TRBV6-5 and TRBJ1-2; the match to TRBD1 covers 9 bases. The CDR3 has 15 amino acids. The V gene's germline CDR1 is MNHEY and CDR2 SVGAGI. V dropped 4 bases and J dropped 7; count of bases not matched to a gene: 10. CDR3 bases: TGTGCCAGCAGTTTCGACAGGGGGTTGGCGGTTGGCTACACCTTC. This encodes CASSFDRGLAVGYTF.

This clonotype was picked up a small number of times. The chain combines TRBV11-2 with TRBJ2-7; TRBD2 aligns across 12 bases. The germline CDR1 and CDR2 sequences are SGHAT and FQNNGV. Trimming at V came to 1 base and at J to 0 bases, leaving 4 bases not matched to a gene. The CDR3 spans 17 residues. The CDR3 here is CASSLGTSGKGSYEQYF. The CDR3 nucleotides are TGTGCCAGCAGCTTAGGGACTAGCGGGAAGGGCTCCTACGAGCAGTACTTC.

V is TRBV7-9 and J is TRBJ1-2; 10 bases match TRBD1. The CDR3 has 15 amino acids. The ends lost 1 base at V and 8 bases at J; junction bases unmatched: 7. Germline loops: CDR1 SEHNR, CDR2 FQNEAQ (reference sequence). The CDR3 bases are TGTGCCAGCAGCTTAGGCCGGGACAGGGGAGGCGGCTACACCTTC. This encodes CASSLGRDRGGGYTF.

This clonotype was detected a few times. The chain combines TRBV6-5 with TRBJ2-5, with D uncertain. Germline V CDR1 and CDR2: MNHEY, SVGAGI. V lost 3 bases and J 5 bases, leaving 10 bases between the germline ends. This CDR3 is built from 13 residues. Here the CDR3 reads CASSYSWVETQYF. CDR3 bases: TGTGCCAGCAGTTATAGCTGGGTGGAGACCCAGTACTTC.

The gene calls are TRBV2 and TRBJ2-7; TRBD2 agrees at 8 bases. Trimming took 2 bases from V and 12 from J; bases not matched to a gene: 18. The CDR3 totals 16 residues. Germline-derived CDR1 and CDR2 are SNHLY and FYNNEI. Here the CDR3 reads CASSETREGHSPELYF. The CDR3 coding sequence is TGTGCCAGCAGTGAAACTCGGGAGGGCCACTCTCCTGAGTTGTACTTC.

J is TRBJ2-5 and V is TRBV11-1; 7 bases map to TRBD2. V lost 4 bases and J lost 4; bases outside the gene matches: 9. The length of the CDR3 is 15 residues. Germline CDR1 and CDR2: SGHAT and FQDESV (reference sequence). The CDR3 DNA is TGTGCCAGCAGCTCGCGGACTAGAATGGGAGAGACCCAGTACTTC. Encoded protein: CASSSRTRMGETQYF.

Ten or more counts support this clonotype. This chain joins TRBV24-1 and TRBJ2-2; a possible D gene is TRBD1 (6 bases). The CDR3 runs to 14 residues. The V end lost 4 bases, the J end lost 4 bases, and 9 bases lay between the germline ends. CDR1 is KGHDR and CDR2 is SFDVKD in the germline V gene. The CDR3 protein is CATSETGSTGELFF. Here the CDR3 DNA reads TGTGCCACCAGTGAAACAGGGTCCACCGGGGAGCTGTTTTTT.

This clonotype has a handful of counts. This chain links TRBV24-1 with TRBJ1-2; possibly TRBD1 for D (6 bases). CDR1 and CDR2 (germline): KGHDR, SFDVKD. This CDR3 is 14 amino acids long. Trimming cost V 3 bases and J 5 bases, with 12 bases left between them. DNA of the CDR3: TGTGCCACCAGTGATACCGGGACAAGTTATGGCTACACCTTC. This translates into CATSDTGTSYGYTF.

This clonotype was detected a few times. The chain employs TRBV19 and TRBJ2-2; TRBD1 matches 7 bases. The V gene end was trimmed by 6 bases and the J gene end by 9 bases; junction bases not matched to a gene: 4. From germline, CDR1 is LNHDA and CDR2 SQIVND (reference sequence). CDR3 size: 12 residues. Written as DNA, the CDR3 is TGTGCCAGTAGCCCGACAGGGTGGGAGCTGTTTTTT. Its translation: CASSPTGWELFF.

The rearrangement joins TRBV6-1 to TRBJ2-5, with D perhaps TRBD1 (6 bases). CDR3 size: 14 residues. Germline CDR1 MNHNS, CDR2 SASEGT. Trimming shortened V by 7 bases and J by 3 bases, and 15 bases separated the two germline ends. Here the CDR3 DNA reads TGTGCCAGCATAAAAAGCAGGGGCGAAGAGACCCAGTACTTC. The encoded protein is CASIKSRGEETQYF.

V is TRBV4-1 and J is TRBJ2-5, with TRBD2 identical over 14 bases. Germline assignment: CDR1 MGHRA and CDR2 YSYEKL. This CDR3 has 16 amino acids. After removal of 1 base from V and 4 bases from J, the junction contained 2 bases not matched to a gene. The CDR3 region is CASSQATSGGVETQYF. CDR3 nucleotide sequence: TGCGCCAGCAGCCAAGCGACTAGCGGGGGGGTAGAGACCCAGTACTTC.

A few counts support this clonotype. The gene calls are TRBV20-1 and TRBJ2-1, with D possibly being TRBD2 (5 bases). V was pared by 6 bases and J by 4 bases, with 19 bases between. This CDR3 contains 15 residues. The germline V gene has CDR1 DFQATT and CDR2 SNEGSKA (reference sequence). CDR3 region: CSANERGRKYNEQFF. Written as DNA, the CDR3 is TGCAGTGCCAACGAACGGGGTCGGAAGTACAATGAGCAGTTCTTC.

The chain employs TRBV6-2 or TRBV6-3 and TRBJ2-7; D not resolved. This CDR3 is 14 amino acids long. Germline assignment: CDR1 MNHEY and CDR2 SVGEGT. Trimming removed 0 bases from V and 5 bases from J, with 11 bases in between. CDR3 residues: CASSYSLVLDEQYF. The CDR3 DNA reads TGTGCCAGCAGTTACTCGTTAGTCCTGGACGAGCAGTACTTC.

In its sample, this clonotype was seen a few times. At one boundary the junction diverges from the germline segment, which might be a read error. The CDR3 nucleotides are TGTGCTAGCAGTCTTAACCAGTACTACGAGCAGTACTTC. Translating gives CASSLNQYYEQYF. The chain uses TRBV12-3 or TRBV12-4 and TRBJ2-7; D gene unclear. The CDR3 has 13 amino acids.

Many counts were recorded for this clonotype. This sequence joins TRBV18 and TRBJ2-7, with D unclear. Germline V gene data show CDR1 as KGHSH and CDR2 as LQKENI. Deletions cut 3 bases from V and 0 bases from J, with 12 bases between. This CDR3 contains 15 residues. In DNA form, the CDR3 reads TGTGCCAGCTCACCCGTAGGCACGAACTCCTACGAGCAGTACTTC. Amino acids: CASSPVGTNSYEQYF.

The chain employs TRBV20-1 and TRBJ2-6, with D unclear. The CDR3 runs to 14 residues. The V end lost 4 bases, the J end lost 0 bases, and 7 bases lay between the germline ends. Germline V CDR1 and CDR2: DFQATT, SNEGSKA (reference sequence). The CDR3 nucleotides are TGCAGTGCTACAGGTGACTCTGGGGCCAACGTCCTGACTTTC. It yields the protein CSATGDSGANVLTF.

The CDR3 loop reads CASSLRNDYRYEQYF. CDR3 in DNA: TGTGCCAGCAGCTTACGCAACGACTACCGATACGAGCAGTACTTC. The J gene is TRBJ2-7, the V gene TRBV7-2; tentatively, D is TRBD2 (5 bases). Trimming removed 2 bases from V and 4 bases from J, with 15 bases in between. Germline V gives CDR1 SGHTA, CDR2 FQGNSA. This CDR3 region has 15 residues.